The TCR beta chain under discussion was sequenced for a study of HIV-infected patients and healthy controls (dated by TCRdb to 2014 to 2015). In terms of the full investigation: The question the study tested was whether immune perturbation and reconstitution could be captured by deep TCR repertoire sequencing of small blood samples from HIV patients.

Whole blood was used without fractionating the cells, so the repertoire represented all peripheral T cells without sorting. As controls, ten healthy donors without infection were sampled, and four of the ten donors were sampled a second time about 3 months later. An approximately 2.5 ml sample of peripheral blood was drawn into Tempus tubes for RNA extraction. Residual genomic DNA was removed with the TURBO-DNase kit and globin mRNA was depleted with GLOBINclear. The germline V end is reduced by 4 bases and the J end by 1 base; junction bases left unmatched: 3. Its CDR3 holds 14 amino acids, cysteine through phenylalanine. Kept here is only the CDR3 DNA, which spans 42 bases and is read in frame from base 1. CDR1 LGHDT and CDR2 YNNKEL are derived from the germline V gene (reference sequence). Reverse transcription of approximately 460 ng RNA was performed with SuperScript III using primers directed against the alpha and beta constant regions. Separate libraries for the alpha and beta chains were generated through chain-specific third strand synthesis that incorporated multiplexing indices. The protocol used a single primer pair to amplify all rearrangements within a chain, which avoided primer bias, and attached molecular barcodes to each cDNA molecule. T4 RNA Ligase 1 joined purified cDNA to a 5' RACE adapter that carried a random hexamer and the SP2 sequencing primer site. The authors primed second strand synthesis from the SP2 site with Phusion polymerase and used slow temperature ramps to favor optimal annealing. Each molecule's 12-nucleotide barcode consisted of two random hexamer sequences, both added before amplification and joined together. P5 and P7 adapter elements plus a second index were added in a short first PCR, which was followed by a roughly 25-cycle amplification PCR with P5s and P7 primers. The libraries went through roughly 27 PCR cycles in total, were quantified on a Qubit, were sized on a Bioanalyzer, and were diluted to roughly 4 nM. The normalized libraries were sequenced on an Illumina MiSeq using 2 x 250 paired-end kits. Reverse transcription reactions underwent purification over MinElute columns, with elution into roughly 9.8 ul Tris-Cl. Adapter ligations ran for over 20 hours at 16 degrees C and were afterwards cleaned with AMPure XP beads at a 1:1 ratio. Per the authors' processing: A modified Decombinator that output V, J, insert and barcode information was used to process the demultiplexed FASTQ files. Sequences sharing a barcode but differing from the dominant sequence were discarded as errors, and barcodes clustered at Levenshtein distance 3 were counted to estimate original cDNA molecules. The R packages ineq, vegan, igraph and RCytoscape were used for downstream analyses, with IMGT nomenclature and CDR3 definitions applied. V gene usage was computed over distinct sequences, each TCR counted once to avoid skew from clonal expansion. Similarity networks connected unique CDR3 amino acid sequences within a donor whenever two sequences differed by a single Levenshtein edit. Published HIV-specific CDR3s (92 alpha, fewer than 900 beta) and CMV-specific CDR3s (roughly 14 alpha, some 230 beta) were assembled and queried against the repertoires. Lower sequence numbers were not the cause of the decreased diversity in patients, as random subsampling to size-matched repertoires showed. TCRdb took the public reads, trimmed them with fastp at Q25, ran MiXCR for clone calling and kept in-frame beta chains. Here each entry gathers all rows of one CDR3 protein and keeps the most common genes and DNA. These V and J calls rely on TCRdb rather than the paper's analysis. This sample comprises 9,000 to 15,000 distinct CDR3 sequences, under 6.5% of them detected only once. The ten largest clonotypes hold around 3.6% of the sample.

This clonotype was counted ten times or more. Which antigen it targets is not known. No base-level quality is on record; no much larger clone is a single base apart. Paper-wide results and their limitations: Both the Jaccard index and the count of highly shared sequences showed that healthy controls shared more CDR3s between individuals than HIV+ patients did. Oligoclonality may be reflected in the significantly higher mean Gini indices of HIV-infected repertoires compared with controls. MAIT cell alpha-chain CDR3s were present at high frequency in healthy controls but severely depleted in HIV+ repertoires. Donor HLA types were not determined in the study. Processing included only sixteen HIV-infected individuals, and this was regarded by the authors as a major limit on how widely the findings apply. In HIV-infected patients, the apparent post-therapy recovery of the Gini index was not replicated in size-matched repertoire data. The use of whole blood limited sequencing depth and precluded separation of the dynamics of distinct T-cell subpopulations. Roughly threefold more distinct CDR3s and higher Shannon diversity were observed in healthy control repertoires than in untreated HIV+ repertoires. HIV-associated CDR3s exhibited a significant reduction in frequency during therapy, whereas CMV-associated CDR3s exhibited no significant change, although the majority increased in frequency. The study cohorts differed slightly in age and sex profile, but those differences did not account for the observed differences in diversity. Eight alpha and eight beta V genes showed significantly different mean usage between HIV-infected patients and controls. Pairing of alpha and beta chains was not determined in the samples. Differing numbers of distinct sequences in patients and controls hindered comparison, and size-matching assigned excessive weight to rare events in the HIV-infected data.

The TCR comes from an adult in good health. This sequence uses TRBV3-1 and TRBJ1-1, and TRBD1 aligns with 7 junction nucleotides. The sequenced sample consisted of blood. The DNA is TGTGCCAGCAGCCGGCAGGGGGGGAACACTGAAGCTTTCTTT. This codes for CASSRQGGNTEAFF.